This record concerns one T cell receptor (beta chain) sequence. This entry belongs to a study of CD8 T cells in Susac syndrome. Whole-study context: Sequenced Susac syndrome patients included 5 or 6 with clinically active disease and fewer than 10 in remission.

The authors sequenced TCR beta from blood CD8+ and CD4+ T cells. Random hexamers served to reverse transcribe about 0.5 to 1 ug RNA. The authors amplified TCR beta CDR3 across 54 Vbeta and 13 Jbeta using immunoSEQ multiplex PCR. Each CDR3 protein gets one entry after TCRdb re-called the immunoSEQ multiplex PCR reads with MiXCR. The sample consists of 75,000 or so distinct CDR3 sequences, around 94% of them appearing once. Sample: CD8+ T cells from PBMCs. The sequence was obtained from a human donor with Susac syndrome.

The DNA for the CDR3 is TGTGCCAGCAGCTTAGGGGAACCGGCCTCGGACGAGCAGTACTTC. It encodes CASSLGEPASDEQYF. V usage is TRBV7-9 and J usage is TRBJ2-7; D unclear. The CDR3 loop spans 15 amino acids. Germline V gene lookup returns CDR1 SEHNR and CDR2 FQNEAQ (reference sequence). The ends were cut back, 1 base at V and 5 bases at J, with 15 bases in the middle.